Listed below are T cell receptor beta chains from one sample, sequenced in a study of cytomegalovirus exposure and HLA in healthy donors. Sequencing used immunoSEQ multiplex PCR; TCRdb keeps in-frame clones, though not all of them. The data hold about 160,000 clones, with 50% to 75% observed a single time. Specimen: PBMCs. All receptors come from a woman aged 60-70 years in good health and CMV-seropositive. The CDR3 runs from the conserved cysteine through the conserved F or W.

TRBV7-2 | 15 | CASSLEPRRTGELFF
TRBV7-6 | 15 | CASSLGTGSYNEQFF
TRBV2 | 14 | CASDRAQTNEKLFF
TRBV18 | 16 | CASSDALGASNQPQHF
TRBV5-5 | 16 | CASSLSRRVSYNEQFF
TRBV7-8 | 13 | CASSFDRNSPLHF
TRBV11-1 | 14 | CASSYRGETYEQYF
TRBV10-3 | 14 | CAIRKTGENQPQHF
TRBV19 | 15 | CASSMGQGPYNEQFF
TRBV6-5 | 15 | CASSYRQGPGNTIYF
TRBV28 | 14 | CASSFQRNPYEQYF
TRBV4-2 | 14 | CASSQGVQPDTQYF
TRBV6-6 | 16 | CASSYSGGRSQETQYF
TRBV7-9 | 16 | CASTNGRGAVGNTIYF
TRBV7-2 | 15 | CASSLRGSSNQPQHF
TRBV18 | 14 | CASSPQGAGETQYF
TRBV7-2 | 14 | CASNWAGLNTEAFF
TRBV4-1 | 13 | CASSQEGGTEAFF
TRBV7-2 | 17 | CASSRTSGRAGYNEQFF
TRBV19 | 16 | CASSIAGALPGGEQFF
TRBV30 | 15 | CAWSHSGRVYDTQYF
TRBV19 | 15 | CASSILQGLGTEAFF
TRBV5-6 | 16 | CASSLGGPGGATEAFF
TRBV9 | 15 | CASSLAGGQGNEQFF
TRBV28 | 16 | CASSSNLQQGRDGYTF
TRBV4-2 | 16 | CASSPTSGLFRETQYF
TRBV29-1 | 11 | CSVGQSYGYTF
TRBV6-5 | 15 | CASSYSFSENYGYTF
TRBV9 | 13 | CASSSRTGNEQYF
TRBV13 | 15 | CASSLQGARDYEQYF
TRBV6-6 | 12 | CASSYGINEQFF
TRBV5-1 | 13 | CASSTDRVETQYF
TRBV19 | 17 | CASSISVGQRGANVLTF
TRBV5-1 | 16 | CASSAGGANEGTEAFF
TRBV5-1 | 16 | CASSSGQSSGANVLTF
TRBV6-5 | 14 | CASTSIGGNTEAFF
TRBV7-8 | 13 | CASSPGQNYGYTF
TRBV5-1 | 16 | CASSSGLAGGQETQYF
TRBV9 | 15 | CASSAPTGSTDTQYF
TRBV28 | 13 | CASTPGGERGYTF
TRBV13 | 13 | CASSLGWGGEQFF
TRBV7-2 | 13 | CASRGEGEETQYF
TRBV18 | 15 | CASSPRQEGSYEQYF
TRBV29-1 | 16 | CSVERVDRGSGNTIYF
TRBV28 | 15 | CASRPTSGFSYEQYF